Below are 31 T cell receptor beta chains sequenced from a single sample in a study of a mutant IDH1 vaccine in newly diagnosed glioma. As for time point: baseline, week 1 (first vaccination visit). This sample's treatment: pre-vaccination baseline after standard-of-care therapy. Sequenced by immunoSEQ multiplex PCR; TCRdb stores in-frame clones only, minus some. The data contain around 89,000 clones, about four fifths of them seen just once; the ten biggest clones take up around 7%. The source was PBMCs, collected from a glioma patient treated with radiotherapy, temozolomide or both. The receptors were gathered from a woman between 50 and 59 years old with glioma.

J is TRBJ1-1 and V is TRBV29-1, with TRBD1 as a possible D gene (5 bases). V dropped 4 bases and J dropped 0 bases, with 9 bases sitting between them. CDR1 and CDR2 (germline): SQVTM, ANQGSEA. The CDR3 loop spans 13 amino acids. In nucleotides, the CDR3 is TGCAGCGTTGTCGGGGCGTTGAACACTGAAGCTTTCTTT. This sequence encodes CSVVGALNTEAFF.

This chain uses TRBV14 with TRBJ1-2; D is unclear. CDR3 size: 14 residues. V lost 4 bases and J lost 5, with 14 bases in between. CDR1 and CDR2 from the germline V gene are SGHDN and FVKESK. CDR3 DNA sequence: TGTGCCAGCAGCCCAAGGTTAGGGTCTTATGGCTACACCTTC. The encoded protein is CASSPRLGSYGYTF.

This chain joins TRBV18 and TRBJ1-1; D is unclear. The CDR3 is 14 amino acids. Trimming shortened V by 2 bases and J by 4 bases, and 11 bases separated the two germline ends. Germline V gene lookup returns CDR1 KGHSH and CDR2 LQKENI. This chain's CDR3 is CASSPDQEVTEAFF. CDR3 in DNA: TGTGCCAGCTCACCAGACCAGGAGGTCACTGAAGCTTTCTTT. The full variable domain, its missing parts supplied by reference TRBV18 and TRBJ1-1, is NAGVMQNPRHLVRRRGQEARLRCSPMKGHSHVYWYRQLPEEGLKFMVYLQKENIIDESGMPKERFSAEFPKEGPSILRIQQVVRGDSAAYFCASSPDQEVTEAFFGQGTRLTVV.

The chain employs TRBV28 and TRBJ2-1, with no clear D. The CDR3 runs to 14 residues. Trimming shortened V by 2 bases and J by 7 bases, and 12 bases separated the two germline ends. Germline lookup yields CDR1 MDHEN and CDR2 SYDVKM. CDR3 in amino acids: CASSLVRSSNEQFF. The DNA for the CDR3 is TGTGCCAGCAGTTTAGTGCGTTCCTCGAATGAGCAGTTCTTC.

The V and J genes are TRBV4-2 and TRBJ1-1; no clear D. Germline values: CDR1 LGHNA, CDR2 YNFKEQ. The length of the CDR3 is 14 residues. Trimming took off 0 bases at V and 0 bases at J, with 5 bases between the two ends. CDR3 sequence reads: CASSQDRMNTEAFF. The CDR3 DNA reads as TGTGCCAGCAGCCAAGACAGAATGAACACTGAAGCTTTCTTT.

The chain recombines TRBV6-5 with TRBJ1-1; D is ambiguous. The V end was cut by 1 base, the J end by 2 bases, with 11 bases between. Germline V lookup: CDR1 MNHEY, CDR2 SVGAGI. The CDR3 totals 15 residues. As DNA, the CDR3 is TGTGCCAGCAGTTACTTAGCTGTGGCCAACACTGAAGCTTTCTTT. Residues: CASSYLAVANTEAFF.

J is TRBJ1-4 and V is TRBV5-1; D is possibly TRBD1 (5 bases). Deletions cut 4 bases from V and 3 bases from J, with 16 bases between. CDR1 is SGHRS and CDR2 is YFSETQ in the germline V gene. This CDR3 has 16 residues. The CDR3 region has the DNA TGCGCCAGCAGCATTGGCCCTCAAGGGGCTAATGAAAAACTGTTTTTT. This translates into CASSIGPQGANEKLFF.

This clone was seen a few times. This chain's CDR3 is CAIKDKSNQPQHF. The CDR3 coding sequence is TGTGCCATCAAGGACAAGAGCAATCAGCCCCAGCATTTT. This chain joins TRBV10-3 and TRBJ1-5; D is perhaps TRBD1 (5 bases). Between the trimmed V and J ends, which lost 7 bases and 1 base, there was a span of 8 bases. There are 13 residues in the CDR3. CDR1 is ENHRY, CDR2 SYGVKD, per germline.

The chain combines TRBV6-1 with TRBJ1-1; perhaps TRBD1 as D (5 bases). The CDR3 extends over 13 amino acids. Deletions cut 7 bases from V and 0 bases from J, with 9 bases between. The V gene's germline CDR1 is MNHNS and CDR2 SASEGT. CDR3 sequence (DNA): TGTGCCAGCAATGTGGGGGTGAACACTGAAGCTTTCTTT. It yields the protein CASNVGVNTEAFF.

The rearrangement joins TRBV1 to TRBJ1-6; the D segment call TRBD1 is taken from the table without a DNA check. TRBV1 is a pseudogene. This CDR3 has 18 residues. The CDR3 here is CTSSQDRDRPCRGSPLHF. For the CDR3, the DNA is TGCACCAGCAGCCAAGATCGAGACAGACCCTGCCGTGGTTCACCCCTCCACTTT.

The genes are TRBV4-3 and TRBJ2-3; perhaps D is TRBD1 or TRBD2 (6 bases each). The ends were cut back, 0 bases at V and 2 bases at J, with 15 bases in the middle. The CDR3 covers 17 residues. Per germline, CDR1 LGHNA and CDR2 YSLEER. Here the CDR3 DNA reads TGCGCCAGCAGCCAAGAGGGGGCGGCGGGGAACACAGATACGCAGTATTTT. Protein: CASSQEGAAGNTDTQYF.

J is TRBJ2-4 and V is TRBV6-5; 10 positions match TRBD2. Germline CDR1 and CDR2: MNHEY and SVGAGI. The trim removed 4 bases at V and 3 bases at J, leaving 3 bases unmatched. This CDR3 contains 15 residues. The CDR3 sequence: CASSSRTSGKNIQYF. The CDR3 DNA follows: TGTGCCAGCAGTTCAAGGACTAGCGGCAAAAACATTCAGTACTTC.

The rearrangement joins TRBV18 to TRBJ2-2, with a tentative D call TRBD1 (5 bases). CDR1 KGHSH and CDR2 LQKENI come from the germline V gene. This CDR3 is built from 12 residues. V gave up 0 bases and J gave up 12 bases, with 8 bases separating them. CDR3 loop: CASSPPAGKLFF. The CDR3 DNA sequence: TGTGCCAGCTCACCACCGGCAGGGAAGCTGTTTTTT.

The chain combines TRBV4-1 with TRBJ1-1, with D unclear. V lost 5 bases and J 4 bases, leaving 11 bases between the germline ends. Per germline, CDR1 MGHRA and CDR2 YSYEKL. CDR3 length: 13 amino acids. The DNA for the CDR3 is TGCGCCAGCAGCGAGCGTCTGGGCACTGAAGCTTTCTTT. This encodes CASSERLGTEAFF.

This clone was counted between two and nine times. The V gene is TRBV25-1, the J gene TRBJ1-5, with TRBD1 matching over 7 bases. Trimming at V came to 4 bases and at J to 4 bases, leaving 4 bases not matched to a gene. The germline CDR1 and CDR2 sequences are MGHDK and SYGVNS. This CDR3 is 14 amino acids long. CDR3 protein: CASSGAGGNQPQHF. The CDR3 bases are TGTGCCAGCAGTGGAGCAGGGGGAAATCAGCCCCAGCATTTT.

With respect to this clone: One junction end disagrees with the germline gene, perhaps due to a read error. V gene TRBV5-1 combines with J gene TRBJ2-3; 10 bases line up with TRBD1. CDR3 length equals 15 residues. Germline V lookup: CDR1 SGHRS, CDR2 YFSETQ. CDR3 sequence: CASSLGGTGAVVMDF. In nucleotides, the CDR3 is TGCGCCAGCAGCTTGGGTGGGACAGGGGCCGTCGTCATGGATTTT.

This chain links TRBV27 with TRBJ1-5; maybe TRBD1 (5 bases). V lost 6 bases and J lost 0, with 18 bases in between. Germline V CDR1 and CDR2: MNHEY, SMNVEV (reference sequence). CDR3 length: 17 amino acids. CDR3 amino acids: CASRRSGTIYSNQPQHF. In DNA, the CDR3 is TGTGCCAGCAGAAGGTCAGGGACCATATATAGCAATCAGCCCCAGCATTTT.

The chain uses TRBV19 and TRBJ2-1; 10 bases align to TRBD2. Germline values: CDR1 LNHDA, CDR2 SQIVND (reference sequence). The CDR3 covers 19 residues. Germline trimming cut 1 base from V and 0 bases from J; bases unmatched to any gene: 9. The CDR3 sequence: CASSIGSGGSVSSYNEQFF. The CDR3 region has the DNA TGTGCCAGTAGTATAGGTAGCGGGGGGTCCGTTAGCTCCTACAATGAGCAGTTCTTC.

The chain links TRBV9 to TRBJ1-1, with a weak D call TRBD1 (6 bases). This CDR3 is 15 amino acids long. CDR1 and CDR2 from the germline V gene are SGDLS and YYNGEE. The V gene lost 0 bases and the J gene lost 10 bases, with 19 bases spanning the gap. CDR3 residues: CASSVDSLDSQVAFF. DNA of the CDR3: TGTGCCAGCAGCGTAGATTCCTTGGACAGTCAGGTAGCTTTCTTT.

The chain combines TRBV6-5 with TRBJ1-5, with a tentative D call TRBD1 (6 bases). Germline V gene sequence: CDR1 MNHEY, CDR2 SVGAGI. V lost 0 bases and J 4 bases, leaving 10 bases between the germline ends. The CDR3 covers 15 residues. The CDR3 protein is CASSYSHRVNQPQHF. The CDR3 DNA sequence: TGTGCCAGCAGTTACTCCCACAGGGTTAATCAGCCCCAGCATTTT.

The CDR3 here is CASSAEGSGRGTEAFF. CDR3 coding DNA: TGTGCCAGCAGCGCCGAAGGGTCGGGGCGGGGCACTGAAGCTTTCTTT. The chain is built from TRBV9 and TRBJ1-1, with D possibly matching TRBD1 (5 bases). The germline CDR1 and CDR2 sequences are SGDLS and YYNGEE. V was pared by 3 bases and J by 4 bases, with 19 bases between. The CDR3 has 16 residues.

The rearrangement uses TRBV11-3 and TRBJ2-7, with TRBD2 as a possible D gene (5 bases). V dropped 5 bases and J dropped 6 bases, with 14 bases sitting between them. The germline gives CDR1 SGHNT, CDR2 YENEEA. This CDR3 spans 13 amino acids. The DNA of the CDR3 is TGTGCCAGCAGCACCCAGAGGGCTGGCGAGCAGTACTTC. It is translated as CASSTQRAGEQYF.

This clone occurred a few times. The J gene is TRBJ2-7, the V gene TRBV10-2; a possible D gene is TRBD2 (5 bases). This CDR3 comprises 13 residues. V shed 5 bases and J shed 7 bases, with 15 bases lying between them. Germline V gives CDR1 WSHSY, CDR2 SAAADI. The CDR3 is CASSFSGALEQYF. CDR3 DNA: TGCGCCAGCAGTTTCAGCGGCGCCTTGGAGCAGTACTTC.

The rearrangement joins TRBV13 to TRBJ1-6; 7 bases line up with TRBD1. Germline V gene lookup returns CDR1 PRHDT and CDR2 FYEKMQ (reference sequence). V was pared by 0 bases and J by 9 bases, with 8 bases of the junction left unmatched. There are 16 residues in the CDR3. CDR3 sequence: CASSLGGGKSGSPLHF. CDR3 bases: TGTGCCAGCAGCTTAGGAGGGGGCAAAAGTGGTTCACCCCTCCACTTT.

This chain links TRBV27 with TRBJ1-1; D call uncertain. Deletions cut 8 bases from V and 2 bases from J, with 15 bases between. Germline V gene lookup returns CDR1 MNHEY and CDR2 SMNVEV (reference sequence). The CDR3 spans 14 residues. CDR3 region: CASCPRRGNTEAFF. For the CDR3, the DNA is TGTGCCAGCTGTCCCCGTCGAGGTAACACTGAAGCTTTCTTT.

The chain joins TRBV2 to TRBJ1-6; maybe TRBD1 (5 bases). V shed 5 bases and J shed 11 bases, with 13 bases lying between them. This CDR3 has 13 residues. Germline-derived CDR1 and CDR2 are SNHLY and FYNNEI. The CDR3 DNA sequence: TGTGCCAGCAGTCCAGGGACCTACCCACCCCTCCACTTT. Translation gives CASSPGTYPPLHF.

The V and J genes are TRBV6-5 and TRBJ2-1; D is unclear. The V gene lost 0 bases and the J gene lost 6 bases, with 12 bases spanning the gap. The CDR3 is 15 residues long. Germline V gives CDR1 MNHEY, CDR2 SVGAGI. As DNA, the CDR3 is TGTGCCAGCAGTTACTCACTCTTAGGGTCCAATGAGCAGTTCTTC. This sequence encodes CASSYSLLGSNEQFF.

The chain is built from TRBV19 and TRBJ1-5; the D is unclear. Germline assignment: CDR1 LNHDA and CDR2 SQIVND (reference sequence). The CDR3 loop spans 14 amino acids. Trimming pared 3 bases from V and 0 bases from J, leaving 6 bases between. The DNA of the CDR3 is TGTGCCAGTAGTATGGAGCGTAGCAATCAGCCCCAGCATTTT. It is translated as CASSMERSNQPQHF.

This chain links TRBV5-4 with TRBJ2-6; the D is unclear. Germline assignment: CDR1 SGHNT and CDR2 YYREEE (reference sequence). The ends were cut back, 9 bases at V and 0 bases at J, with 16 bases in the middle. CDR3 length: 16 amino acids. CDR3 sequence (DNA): TGTGCCACCCAACTTGCCCGTAGCTCTGGGGCCAACGTCCTGACTTTC. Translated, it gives CATQLARSSGANVLTF.

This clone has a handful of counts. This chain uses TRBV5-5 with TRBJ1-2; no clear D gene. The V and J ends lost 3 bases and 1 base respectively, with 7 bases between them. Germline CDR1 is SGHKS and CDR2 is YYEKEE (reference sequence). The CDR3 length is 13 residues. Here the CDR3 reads CASSSDGNYGYTF. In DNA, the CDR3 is TGTGCCAGCAGCTCGGACGGTAACTATGGCTACACCTTC.

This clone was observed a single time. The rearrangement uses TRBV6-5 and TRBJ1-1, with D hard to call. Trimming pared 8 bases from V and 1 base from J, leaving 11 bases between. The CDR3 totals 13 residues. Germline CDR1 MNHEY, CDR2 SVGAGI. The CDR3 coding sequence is TGTGCCAGCTGCCGCTCCAAGAACACTGAAGCTTTCTTT. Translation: CASCRSKNTEAFF.